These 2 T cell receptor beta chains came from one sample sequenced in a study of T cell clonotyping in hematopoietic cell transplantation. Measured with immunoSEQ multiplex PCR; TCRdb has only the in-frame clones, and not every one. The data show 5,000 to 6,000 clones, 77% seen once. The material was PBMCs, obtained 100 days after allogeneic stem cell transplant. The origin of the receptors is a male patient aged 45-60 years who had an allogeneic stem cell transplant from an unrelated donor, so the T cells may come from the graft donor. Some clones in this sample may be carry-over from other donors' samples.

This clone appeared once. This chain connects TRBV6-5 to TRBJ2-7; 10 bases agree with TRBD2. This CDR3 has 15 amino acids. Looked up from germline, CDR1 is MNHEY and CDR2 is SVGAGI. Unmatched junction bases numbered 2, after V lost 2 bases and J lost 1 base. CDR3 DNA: TGTGCCAGCAGTTACGTAGCGGGGGGATCCTACGAGCAGTACTTC. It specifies CASSYVAGGSYEQYF.

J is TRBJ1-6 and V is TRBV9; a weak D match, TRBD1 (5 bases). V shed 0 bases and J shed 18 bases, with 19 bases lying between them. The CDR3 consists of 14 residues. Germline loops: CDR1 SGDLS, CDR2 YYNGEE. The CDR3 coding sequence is TGTGCCAGCAGCGTAGGGCCTGCGGGGGAGCCCAACCACTTT. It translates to CASSVGPAGEPNHF.